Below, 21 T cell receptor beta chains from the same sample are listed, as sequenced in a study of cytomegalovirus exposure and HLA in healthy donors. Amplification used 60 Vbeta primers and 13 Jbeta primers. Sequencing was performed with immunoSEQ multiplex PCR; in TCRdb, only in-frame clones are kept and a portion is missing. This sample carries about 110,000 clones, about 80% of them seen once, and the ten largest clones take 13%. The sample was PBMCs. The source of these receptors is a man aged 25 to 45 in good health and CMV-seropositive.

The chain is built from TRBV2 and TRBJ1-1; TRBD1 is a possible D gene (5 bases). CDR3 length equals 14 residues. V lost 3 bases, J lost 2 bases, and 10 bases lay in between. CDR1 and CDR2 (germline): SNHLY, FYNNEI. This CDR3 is CASSDRQINTEAFF. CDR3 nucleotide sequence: TGTGCCAGCAGTGACAGACAGATTAACACTGAAGCTTTCTTT.

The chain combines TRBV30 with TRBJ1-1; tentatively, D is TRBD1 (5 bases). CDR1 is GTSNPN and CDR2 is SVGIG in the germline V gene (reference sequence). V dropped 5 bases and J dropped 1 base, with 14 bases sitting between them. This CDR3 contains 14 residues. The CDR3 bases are TGTGCCTGGGGGAGGGACCCGGGGAACACTGAAGCTTTCTTT. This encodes CAWGRDPGNTEAFF. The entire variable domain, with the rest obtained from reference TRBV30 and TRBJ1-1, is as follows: SQTIHQWPATLVQPVGSPLSLECTVEGTSNPNLYWYRQAAGRGLQLLFYSVGIGQISSEVPQNLSASRPQDRQFILSSKKLLLSDSGFYLCAWGRDPGNTEAFFGQGTRLTVV.

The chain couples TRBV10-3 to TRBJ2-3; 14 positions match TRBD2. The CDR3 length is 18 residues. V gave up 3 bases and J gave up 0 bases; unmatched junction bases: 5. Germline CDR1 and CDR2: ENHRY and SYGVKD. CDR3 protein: CAISDRTSGGPSTDTQYF. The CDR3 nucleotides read TGTGCCATCAGTGACAGGACTAGCGGGGGGCCGAGCACAGATACGCAGTATTTT.

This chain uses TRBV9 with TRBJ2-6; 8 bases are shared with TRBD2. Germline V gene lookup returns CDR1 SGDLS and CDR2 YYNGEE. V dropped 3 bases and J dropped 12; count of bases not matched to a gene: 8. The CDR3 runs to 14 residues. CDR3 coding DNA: TGTGCCAGCAGCGGCGCGGGGGGTCAAATCGTCCTGACTTTC. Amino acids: CASSGAGGQIVLTF.

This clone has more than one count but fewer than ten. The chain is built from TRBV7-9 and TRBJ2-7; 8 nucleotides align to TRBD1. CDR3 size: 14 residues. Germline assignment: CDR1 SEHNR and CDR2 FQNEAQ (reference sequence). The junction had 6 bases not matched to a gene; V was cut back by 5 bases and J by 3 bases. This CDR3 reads CASSMTGVLYEQYF. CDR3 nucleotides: TGTGCCAGCAGCATGACAGGGGTCCTCTACGAGCAGTACTTC.

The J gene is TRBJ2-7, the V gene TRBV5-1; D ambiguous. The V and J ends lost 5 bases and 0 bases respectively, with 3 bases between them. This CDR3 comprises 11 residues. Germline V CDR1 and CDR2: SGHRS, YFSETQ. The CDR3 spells CASRSSYEQYF. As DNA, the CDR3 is TGCGCCAGCAGGAGCTCCTACGAGCAGTACTTC.

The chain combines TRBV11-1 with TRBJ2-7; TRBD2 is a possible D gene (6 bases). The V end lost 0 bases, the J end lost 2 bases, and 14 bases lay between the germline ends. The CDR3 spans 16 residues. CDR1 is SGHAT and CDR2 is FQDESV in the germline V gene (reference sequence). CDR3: CASSLARRALPYEQYF. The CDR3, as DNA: TGTGCCAGCAGCTTAGCGAGGAGGGCCCTACCCTACGAGCAGTACTTC.

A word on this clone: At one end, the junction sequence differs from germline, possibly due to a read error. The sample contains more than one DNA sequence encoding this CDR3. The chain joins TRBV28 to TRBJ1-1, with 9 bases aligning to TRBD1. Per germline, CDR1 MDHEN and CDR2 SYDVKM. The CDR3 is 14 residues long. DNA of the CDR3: TGTGCTAGCAGTGTTACAGGGGGCCCGACTGAAGCTTTCTTT. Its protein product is CASSVTGGPTEAFF.

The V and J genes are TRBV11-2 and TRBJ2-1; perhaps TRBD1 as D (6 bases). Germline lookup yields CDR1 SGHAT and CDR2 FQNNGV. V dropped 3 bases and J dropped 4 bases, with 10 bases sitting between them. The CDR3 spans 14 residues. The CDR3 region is CASSFYRAYNEQFF. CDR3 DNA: TGTGCCAGCAGCTTTTACAGGGCATACAATGAGCAGTTCTTC.

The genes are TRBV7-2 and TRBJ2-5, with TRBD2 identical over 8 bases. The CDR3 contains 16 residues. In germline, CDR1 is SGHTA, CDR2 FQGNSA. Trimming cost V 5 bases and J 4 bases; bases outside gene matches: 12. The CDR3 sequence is CASSPLRLAGGETQYF. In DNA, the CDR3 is TGTGCCAGCAGCCCCCTGAGGCTAGCGGGTGGAGAGACCCAGTACTTC.

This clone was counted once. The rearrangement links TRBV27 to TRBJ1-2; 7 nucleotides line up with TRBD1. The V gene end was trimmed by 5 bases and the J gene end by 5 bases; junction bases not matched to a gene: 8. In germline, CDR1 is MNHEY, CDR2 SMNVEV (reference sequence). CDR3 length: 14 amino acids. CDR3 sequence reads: CASSNRQGEYGYTF. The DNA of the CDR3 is TGTGCCAGCAGTAATCGACAGGGCGAATATGGCTACACCTTC.

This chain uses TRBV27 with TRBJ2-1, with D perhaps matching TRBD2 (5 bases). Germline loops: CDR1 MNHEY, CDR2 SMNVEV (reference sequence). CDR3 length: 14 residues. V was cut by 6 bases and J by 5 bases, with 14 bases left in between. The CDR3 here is CASRRARNHNEQFF. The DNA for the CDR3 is TGTGCCAGCAGGAGGGCGCGAAACCACAATGAGCAGTTCTTC.

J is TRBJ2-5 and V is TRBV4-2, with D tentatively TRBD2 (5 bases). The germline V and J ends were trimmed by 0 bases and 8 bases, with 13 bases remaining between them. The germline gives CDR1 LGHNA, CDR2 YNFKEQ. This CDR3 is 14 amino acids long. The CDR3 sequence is CASSQDTEGSTQYF. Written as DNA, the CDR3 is TGTGCCAGCAGCCAAGATACGGAAGGGAGCACCCAGTACTTC.

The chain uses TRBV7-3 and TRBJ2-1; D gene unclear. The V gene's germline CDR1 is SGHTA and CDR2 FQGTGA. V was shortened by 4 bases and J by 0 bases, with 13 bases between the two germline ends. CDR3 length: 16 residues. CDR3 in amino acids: CASSSLSESSYNEQFF. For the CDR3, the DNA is TGTGCCAGCAGCTCCCTCAGCGAGAGCTCCTACAATGAGCAGTTCTTC.

The CDR3 sequence is CAWKTRGLGGETQYF. CDR3 nucleotide sequence: TGTGCCTGGAAAACCAGGGGGCTCGGGGGAGAGACCCAGTACTTC. The chain uses TRBV30 and TRBJ2-5; 8 bases are shared with TRBD1. The CDR3 totals 15 residues. Germline V gene data show CDR1 as GTSNPN and CDR2 as SVGIG (reference sequence). V lost 4 bases and J lost 4; bases outside the gene matches: 11.

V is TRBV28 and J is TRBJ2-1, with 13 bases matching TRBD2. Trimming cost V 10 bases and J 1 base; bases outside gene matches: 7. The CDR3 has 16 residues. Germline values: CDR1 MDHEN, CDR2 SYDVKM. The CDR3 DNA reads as TGTGCCACCCGGACTAGCGGGGGTGGGTCCTACAATGAGCAGTTCTTC. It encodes CATRTSGGGSYNEQFF.

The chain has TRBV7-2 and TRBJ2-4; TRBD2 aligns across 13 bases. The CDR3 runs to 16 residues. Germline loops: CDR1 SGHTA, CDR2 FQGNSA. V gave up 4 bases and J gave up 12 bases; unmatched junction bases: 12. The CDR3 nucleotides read TGTGCCAGCAGCTCTAGGGGACTAGCGGGACCGAATTGTCAGTACTTC. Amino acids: CASSSRGLAGPNCQYF.

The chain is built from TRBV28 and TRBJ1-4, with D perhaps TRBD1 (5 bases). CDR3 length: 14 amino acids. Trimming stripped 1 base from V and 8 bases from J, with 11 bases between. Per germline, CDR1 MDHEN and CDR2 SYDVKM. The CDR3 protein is CASSLLQVREKLFF. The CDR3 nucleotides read TGTGCCAGCAGTTTATTACAGGTTCGGGAAAAACTGTTTTTT.

CDR3 nucleotides: TGTGCCAGTAGCGGACTGTCCCCCTACGAGCAGTACTTC. Its translation: CASSGLSPYEQYF. J is TRBJ2-7 and V is TRBV19, with D tentatively TRBD2 (5 bases). Trimming pared 6 bases from V and 2 bases from J, leaving 11 bases between. The CDR3 totals 13 residues. Germline assignment: CDR1 LNHDA and CDR2 SQIVND (reference sequence).

The CDR3 region has the DNA TGTGCCAGCAGCTTACGACACAAGAGATTGCAAGAGACCCAGTACTTC. Translation gives CASSLRHKRLQETQYF. The V call is TRBV7-6, the J call TRBJ2-5; D uncertain. This CDR3 is 16 amino acids long. CDR1 SGHVS and CDR2 FNYEAQ come from the germline V gene. V gave up 2 bases and J gave up 2 bases, with 15 bases separating them.

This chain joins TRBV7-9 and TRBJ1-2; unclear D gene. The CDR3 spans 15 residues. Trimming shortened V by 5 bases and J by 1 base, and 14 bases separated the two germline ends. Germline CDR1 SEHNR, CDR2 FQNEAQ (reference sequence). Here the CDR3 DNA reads TGTGCCAGCAGCGCCCGCGGCGACTTTAACTATGGCTACACCTTC. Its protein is CASSARGDFNYGYTF. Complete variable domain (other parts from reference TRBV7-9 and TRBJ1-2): DTGVSQNPRHKITKRGQNVTFRCDPISEHNRLYWYRQTLGQGPEFLTYFQNEAQLEKSRLLSDRFSAERPKGSFSTLEIQRTEQGDSAMYLCASSARGDFNYGYTFGSGTRLTVV.